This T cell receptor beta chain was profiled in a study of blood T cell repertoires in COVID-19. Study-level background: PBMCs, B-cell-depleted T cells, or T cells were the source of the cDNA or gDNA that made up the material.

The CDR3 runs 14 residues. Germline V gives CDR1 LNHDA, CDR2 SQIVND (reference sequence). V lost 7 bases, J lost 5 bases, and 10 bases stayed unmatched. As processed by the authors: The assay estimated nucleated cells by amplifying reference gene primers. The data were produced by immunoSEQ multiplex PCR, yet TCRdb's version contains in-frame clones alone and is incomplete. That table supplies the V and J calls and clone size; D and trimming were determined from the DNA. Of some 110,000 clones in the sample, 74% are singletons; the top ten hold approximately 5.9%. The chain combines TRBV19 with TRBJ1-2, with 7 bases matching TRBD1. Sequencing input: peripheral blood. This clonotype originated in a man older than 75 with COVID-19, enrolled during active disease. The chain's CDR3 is CASTPRGTEYGYTF. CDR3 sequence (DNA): TGTGCCAGTACCCCGAGGGGGACAGAGTATGGCTACACCTTC.